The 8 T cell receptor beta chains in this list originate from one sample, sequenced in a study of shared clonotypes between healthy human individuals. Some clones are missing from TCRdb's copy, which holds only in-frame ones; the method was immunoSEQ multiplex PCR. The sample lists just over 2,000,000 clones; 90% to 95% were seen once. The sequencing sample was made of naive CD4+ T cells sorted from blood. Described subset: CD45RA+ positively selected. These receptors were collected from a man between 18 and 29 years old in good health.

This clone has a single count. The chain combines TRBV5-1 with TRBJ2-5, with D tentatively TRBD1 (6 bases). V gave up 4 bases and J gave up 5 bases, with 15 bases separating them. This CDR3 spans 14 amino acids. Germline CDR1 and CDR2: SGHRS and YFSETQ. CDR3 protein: CASSPGVAVETQYF. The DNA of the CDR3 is TGCGCCAGCAGCCCAGGGGTTGCGGTGGAGACCCAGTACTTC.

CDR3 region: CASSTTGTANTGELFF. The CDR3, as DNA: TGTGCCAGCTCAACTACCGGGACGGCGAACACCGGGGAGCTGTTTTTT. The chain uses TRBV18 and TRBJ2-2; D may be TRBD1 or TRBD2 (5 bases each). Between the trimmed V and J ends, which lost 5 bases and 0 bases, there was a span of 13 bases. Germline V lookup: CDR1 KGHSH, CDR2 LQKENI. The CDR3 is 16 amino acids.

CDR3 sequence reads: CASSLDHSGNTIYF. In nucleotides, the CDR3 is TGCGCCAGCAGCTTGGATCACTCTGGAAACACCATATATTTT. The chain combines TRBV4-1 with TRBJ1-3; D not resolved. The germline V and J ends were trimmed by 5 bases and 0 bases, with 8 bases remaining between them. The germline gives CDR1 MGHRA, CDR2 YSYEKL. This CDR3 contains 14 residues.

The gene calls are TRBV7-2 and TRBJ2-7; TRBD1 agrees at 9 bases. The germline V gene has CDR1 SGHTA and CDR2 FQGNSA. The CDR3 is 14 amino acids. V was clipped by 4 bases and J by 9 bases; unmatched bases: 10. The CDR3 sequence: CASSSRTGEGWQYF. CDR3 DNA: TGTGCCAGCAGCTCCAGGACAGGGGAGGGGTGGCAGTACTTC.

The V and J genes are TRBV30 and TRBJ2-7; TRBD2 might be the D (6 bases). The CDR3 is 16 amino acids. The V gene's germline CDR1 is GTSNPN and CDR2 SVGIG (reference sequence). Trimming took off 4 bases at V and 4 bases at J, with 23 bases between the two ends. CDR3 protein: CAWTPPGAGTGYEQYF. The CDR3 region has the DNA TGTGCCTGGACCCCCCCGGGAGCAGGGACGGGTTACGAGCAGTACTTC. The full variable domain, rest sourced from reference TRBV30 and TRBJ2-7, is SQTIHQWPATLVQPVGSPLSLECTVEGTSNPNLYWYRQAAGRGLQLLFYSVGIGQISSEVPQNLSASRPQDRQFILSSKKLLLSDSGFYLCAWTPPGAGTGYEQYFGPGTRLTVT.

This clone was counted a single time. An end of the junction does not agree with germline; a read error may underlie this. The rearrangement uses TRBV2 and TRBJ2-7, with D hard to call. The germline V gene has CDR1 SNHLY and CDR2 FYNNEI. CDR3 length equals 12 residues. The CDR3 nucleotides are TGTGCCAGTAGTGGCCTGAAAGGCGAGCAGTACTTC. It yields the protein CASSGLKGEQYF.

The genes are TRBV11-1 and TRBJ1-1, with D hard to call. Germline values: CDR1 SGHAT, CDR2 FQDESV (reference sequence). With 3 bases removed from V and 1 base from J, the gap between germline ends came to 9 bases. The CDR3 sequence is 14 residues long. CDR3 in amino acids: CASSFSTENTEAFF. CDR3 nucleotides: TGTGCCAGCAGCTTCTCAACGGAGAACACTGAAGCTTTCTTT.

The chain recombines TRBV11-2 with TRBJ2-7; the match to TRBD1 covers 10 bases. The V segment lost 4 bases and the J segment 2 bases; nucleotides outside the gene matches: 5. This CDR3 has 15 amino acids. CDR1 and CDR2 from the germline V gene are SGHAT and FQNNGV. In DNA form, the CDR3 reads TGTGCCAGCAGCTCTTGGGGGACAGGGGCCTACGAGCAGTACTTC. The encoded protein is CASSSWGTGAYEQYF.